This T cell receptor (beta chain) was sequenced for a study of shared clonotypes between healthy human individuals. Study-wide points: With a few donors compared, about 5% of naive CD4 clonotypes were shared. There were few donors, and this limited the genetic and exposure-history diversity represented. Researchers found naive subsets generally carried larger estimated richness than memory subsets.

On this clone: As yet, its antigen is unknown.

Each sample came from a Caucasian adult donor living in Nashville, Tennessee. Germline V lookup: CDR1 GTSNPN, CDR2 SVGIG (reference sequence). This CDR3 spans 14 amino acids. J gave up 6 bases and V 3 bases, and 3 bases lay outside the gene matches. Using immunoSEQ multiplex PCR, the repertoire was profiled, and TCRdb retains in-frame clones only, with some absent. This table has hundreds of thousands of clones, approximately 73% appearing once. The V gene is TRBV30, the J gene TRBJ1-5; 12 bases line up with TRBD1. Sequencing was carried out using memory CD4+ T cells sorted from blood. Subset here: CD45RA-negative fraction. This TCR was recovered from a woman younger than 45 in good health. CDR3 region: CAWRGTGGGQPQHF. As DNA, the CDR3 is TGTGCCTGGAGAGGGACAGGGGGCGGTCAGCCCCAGCATTTT. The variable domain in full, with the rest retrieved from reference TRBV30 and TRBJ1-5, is SQTIHQWPATLVQPVGSPLSLECTVEGTSNPNLYWYRQAAGRGLQLLFYSVGIGQISSEVPQNLSASRPQDRQFILSSKKLLLSDSGFYLCAWRGTGGGQPQHFGDGTRLSIL.